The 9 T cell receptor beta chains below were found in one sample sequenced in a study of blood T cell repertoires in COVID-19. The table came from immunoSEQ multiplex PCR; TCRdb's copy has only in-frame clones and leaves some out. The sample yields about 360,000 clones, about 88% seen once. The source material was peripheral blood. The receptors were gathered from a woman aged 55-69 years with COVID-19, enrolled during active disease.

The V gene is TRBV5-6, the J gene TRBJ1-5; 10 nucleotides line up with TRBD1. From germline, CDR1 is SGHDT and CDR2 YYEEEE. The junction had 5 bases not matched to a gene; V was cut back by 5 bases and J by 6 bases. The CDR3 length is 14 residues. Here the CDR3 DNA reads TGTGCCAGCAGTACCGGGACAGGGGTTCAGCCCCAGCATTTT. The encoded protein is CASSTGTGVQPQHF.

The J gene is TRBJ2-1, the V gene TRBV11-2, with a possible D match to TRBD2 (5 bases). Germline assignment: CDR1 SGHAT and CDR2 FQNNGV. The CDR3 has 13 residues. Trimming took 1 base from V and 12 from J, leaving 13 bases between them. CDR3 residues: CASSLGGRVRQFF. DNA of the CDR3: TGTGCCAGCAGCTTAGGTGGGCGGGTTCGGCAGTTCTTC. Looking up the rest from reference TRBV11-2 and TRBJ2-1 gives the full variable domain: EAGVAQSPRYKIIEKRQSVAFWCNPISGHATLYWYQQILGQGPKLLIQFQNNGVVDDSQLPKDRFSAERLKGVDSTLKIQPAKLEDSAVYLCASSLGGRVRQFFGPGTRLTVL.

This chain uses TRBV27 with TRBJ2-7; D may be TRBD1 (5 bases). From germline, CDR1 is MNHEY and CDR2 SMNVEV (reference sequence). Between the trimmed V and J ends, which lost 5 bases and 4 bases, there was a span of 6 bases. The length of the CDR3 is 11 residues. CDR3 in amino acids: CASSPGYEQYF. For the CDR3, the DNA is TGTGCCAGCAGTCCAGGGTACGAGCAGTACTTC.

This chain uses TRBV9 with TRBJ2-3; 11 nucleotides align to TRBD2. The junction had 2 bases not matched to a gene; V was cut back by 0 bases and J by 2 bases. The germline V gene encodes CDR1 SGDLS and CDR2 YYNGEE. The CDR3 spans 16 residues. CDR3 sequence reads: CASSVGLAGITDTQYF. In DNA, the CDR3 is TGTGCCAGCAGCGTAGGACTAGCGGGGATCACAGATACGCAGTATTTT.

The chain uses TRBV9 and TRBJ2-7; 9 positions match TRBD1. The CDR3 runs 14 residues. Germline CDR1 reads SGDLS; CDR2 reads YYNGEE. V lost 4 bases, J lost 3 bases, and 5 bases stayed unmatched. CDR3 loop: CASSPGTGFYEQYF. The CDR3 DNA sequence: TGTGCCAGCAGCCCCGGGACAGGGTTCTACGAGCAGTACTTC.

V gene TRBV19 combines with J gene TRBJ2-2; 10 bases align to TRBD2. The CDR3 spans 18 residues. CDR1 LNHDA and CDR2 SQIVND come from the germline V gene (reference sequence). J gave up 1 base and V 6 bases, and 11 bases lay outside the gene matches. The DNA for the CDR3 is TGTGCCAGTAGCAAGCGGGCTAGCGGGGGTAGGAACACCGGGGAGCTGTTTTTT. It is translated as CASSKRASGGRNTGELFF.

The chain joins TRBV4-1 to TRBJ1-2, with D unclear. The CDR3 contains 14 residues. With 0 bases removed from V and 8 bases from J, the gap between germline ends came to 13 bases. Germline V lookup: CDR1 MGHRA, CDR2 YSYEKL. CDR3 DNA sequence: TGCGCCAGCAGCCAAGAACGTGGGAGTTGGGGCTACACCTTC. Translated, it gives CASSQERGSWGYTF.

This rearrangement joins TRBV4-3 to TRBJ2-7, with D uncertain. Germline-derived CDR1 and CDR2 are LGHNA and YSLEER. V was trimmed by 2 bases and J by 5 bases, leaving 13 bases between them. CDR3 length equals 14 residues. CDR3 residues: CASSQNRGLHEQYF. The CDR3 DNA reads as TGCGCCAGCAGCCAAAACCGAGGATTACACGAGCAGTACTTC.

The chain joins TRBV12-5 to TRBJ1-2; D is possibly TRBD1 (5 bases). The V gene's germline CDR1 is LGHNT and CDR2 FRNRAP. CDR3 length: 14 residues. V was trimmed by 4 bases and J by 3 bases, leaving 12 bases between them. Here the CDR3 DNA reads TGTGCTAGTGGTTCGCAGGGTCGAGACTATGGCTACACCTTC. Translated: CASGSQGRDYGYTF.